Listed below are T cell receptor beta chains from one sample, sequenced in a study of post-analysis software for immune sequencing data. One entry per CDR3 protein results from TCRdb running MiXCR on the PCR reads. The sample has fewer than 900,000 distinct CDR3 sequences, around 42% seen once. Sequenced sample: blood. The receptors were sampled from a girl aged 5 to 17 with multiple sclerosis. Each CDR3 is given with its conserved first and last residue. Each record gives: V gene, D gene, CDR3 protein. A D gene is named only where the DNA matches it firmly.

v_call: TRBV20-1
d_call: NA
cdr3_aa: CSASGTHSIGGNTEAFF

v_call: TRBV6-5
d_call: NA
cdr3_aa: CASSHGSGFPGQETQYF

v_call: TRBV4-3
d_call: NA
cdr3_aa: CASSQDGVQGIDEQYF

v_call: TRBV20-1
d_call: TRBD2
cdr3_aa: CSARGLAGSYEQYF

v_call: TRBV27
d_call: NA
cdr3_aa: CASSLTGKFYEQYF

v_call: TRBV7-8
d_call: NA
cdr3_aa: CASSLPSGPTYEQYF

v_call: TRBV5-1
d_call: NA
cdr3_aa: CASSLGARSEQYF

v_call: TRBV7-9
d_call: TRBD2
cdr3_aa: CATTGLAGVSSYEQYF

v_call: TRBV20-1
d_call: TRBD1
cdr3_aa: CRARDRTGQGATYEQYF

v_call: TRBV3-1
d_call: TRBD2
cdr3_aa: CASSRANGLAGGHEQFF

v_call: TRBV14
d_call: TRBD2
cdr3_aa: CASSHLGLAEITDTQYF

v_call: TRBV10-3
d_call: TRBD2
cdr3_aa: CAISDARRRLAGYNEQFF

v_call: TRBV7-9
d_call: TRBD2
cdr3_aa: CASSRQKLAGGPLAKNIQYF

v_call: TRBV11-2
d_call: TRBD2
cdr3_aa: CASSSVASGRAGYNEQFF

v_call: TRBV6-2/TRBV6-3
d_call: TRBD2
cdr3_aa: CASGDRPIGTSGDNEQYF

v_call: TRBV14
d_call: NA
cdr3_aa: CASSQIKGSSYTF

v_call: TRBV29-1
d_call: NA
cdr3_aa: CSVERAVTRVTQYF

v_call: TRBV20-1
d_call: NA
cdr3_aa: CSALTGLRVEQYF

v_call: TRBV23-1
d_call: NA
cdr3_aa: CASTQGGLSYEQYF

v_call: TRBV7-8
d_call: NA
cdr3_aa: CASSLARGGRDGYTF

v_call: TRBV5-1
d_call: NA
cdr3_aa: CASSAGQYNEQFF

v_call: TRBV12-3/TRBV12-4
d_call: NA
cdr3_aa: CASTEQGINGYTF

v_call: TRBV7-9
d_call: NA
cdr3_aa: CASSSAQGITRDEQFF

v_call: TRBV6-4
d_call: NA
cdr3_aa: CASSASPGGYEQYF

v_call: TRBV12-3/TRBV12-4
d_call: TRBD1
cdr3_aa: CASSLGDRGKETQYF

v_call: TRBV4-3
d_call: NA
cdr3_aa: CASSQDRGTAYNEQFF

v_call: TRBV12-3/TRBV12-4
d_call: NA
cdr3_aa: CASSLVIPTDTQYF

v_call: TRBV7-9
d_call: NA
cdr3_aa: CASSLKMQGRRYEQYF

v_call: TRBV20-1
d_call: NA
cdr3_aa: CSAIPRDLPYEQYF

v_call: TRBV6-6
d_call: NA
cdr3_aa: CASTPGPYEQYF

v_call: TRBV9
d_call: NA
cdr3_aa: CASSVQSSTQYF

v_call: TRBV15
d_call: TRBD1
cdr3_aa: CATSREWIGQGAGEQYF

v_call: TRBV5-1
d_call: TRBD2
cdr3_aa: CASSSGLAETQYF

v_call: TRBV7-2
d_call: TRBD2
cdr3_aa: CASSLLGLAASSYNEQFF

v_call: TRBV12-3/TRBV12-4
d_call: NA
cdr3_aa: CASSSRGQLYQETQYF

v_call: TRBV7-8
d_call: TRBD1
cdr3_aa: CASSPGTAETQYF

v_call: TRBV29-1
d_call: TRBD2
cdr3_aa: CSVTLAGGLGNEQFF

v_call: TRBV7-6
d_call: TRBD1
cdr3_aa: CASSLTVQGADTEAFF

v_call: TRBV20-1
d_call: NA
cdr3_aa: CSARECYGYTF

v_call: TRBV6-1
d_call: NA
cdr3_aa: CASADFTGRDYGYTF

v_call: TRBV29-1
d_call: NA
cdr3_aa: CSARTTGRWEQYF

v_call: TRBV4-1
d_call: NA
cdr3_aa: CASSQDRDQFF

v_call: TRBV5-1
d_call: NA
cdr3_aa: CASSLRGVTEAFF

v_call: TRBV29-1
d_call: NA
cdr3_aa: CSARTTGTDTQYF